This entry is about one T cell receptor (beta chain). Its antigen remains unknown. Measured with immunoSEQ multiplex PCR; TCRdb has only the in-frame clones, and not every one. The sample gives 40,000 to 50,000 clones, 85% to 90% of which show up once; approximately 39% is in the top ten. The V gene's germline CDR1 is KGHSH and CDR2 LQKENI. CDR3 length: 14 residues. Trimming removed 0 bases at V and 5 bases at J, with 10 bases between. The data are from a study of OX40 agonist ivuxolimab in advanced cancers. Across the whole study: Ivuxolimab is an agonistic anti-OX40 (CD134) antibody, and patients were treated with it. Partial responses were achieved by three patients: one hepatocellular carcinoma, two cutaneous melanoma.

Study outcomes and limitations: The antigen specificity of the peripheral T cells (those that were expanded) was not determined.

The specimen comprised CD4+ or CD8+ T cells sorted from blood, sampled in a trial of the OX40 agonist ivuxolimab. This TCR came from an adult with an advanced solid tumor such as melanoma, head and neck, liver or kidney cancer. The chain combines TRBV18 with TRBJ1-1; D may be TRBD1 (5 bases). The CDR3 sequence: CASSPPGALTEAFF. The CDR3 bases are TGTGCCAGCTCACCACCAGGGGCTCTAACTGAAGCTTTCTTT.